One and the same sample provided the 25 T cell receptor beta chains below, sequenced in a study of beta chain features in type 1 diabetes. Overall study findings and caveats: TCRB CDR3s were moderately but significantly shorter in Type 1 diabetes patients in all four CD4+ subsets.

The entirety of the isolated RNA underwent reverse transcription, so expressed TCRB transcripts were sequenced. The repertoire was sequenced with immunoSEQ multiplex PCR; TCRdb's copy has only in-frame clones and lacks some. The sample holds 130,000 or so clones, roughly 10% seen once. No antigen has been assigned to these receptors. The sequenced material came from central memory CD4+ T cells from blood. Source of these receptors: a young man with type 1 diabetes.

The chain uses TRBV10-3 and TRBJ1-5; weak D call: TRBD1 (6 bases). CDR3 length: 12 residues. Deletions cut 6 bases from V and 7 bases from J, with 10 bases between. CDR1 ENHRY and CDR2 SYGVKD come from the germline V gene. The CDR3 reads CAIRQGGQPQHF. The CDR3 DNA is TGTGCCATCAGACAGGGTGGACAGCCCCAGCATTTT.

About this clone itself: Other DNA sequences from this sample encode an identical CDR3 as well. This chain uses TRBV18 with TRBJ2-5; possibly TRBD2 for D (5 bases). The V gene lost 3 bases and the J gene lost 5 bases, with 7 bases spanning the gap. CDR3 length equals 12 residues. Germline loops: CDR1 KGHSH, CDR2 LQKENI. In nucleotides, the CDR3 is TGTGCCAGCTCACCGCGAGGGGAGACCCAGTACTTC. It codes for CASSPRGETQYF.

This clone showed up just a few times. The chain carries TRBV11-2 and TRBJ1-2; D possibly corresponds to TRBD1 (6 bases). This CDR3 region has 14 residues. Germline V gene lookup returns CDR1 SGHAT and CDR2 FQNNGV. Trimming pared 1 base from V and 1 base from J, leaving 7 bases between. CDR3 sequence: CASSLVGGNYGYTF. The CDR3 DNA is TGTGCCAGCAGCTTAGTAGGGGGTAACTATGGCTACACCTTC.

This clone was seen a few times. The chain recombines TRBV5-1 with TRBJ2-7; 8 bases are a match to TRBD2. This CDR3 spans 16 amino acids. CDR1 and CDR2 (germline): SGHRS, YFSETQ. After removal of 1 base from V and 1 base from J, the junction contained 7 bases not matched to a gene. CDR3 DNA sequence: TGCGCCAGCAGCTTGAGGTACGGGGGGGGGTCCTACGAGCAGTACTTC. It translates to CASSLRYGGGSYEQYF. Looking up the rest from reference TRBV5-1 and TRBJ2-7 gives the full variable domain: KAGVTQTPRYLIKTRGQQVTLSCSPISGHRSVSWYQQTPGQGLQFLFEYFSETQRNKGNFPGRFSGRQFSNSRSEMNVSTLELGDSALYLCASSLRYGGGSYEQYFGPGTRLTVT.

This chain connects TRBV5-1 to TRBJ2-5, with a weak D call TRBD1 (5 bases). Looked up from germline, CDR1 is SGHRS and CDR2 is YFSETQ. CDR3 length equals 14 residues. Trimming left V 0 bases short and J 3 bases short, with 9 bases between. CDR3: CASSLAKGEETQYF. The CDR3 DNA reads TGCGCCAGCAGCTTGGCCAAAGGGGAAGAGACCCAGTACTTC.

This clone appeared a few times. The V gene is TRBV11-3, the J gene TRBJ2-3; the match to TRBD1 covers 9 bases. CDR1 SGHNT and CDR2 YENEEA come from the germline V gene. CDR3 size: 13 residues. Unmatched junction bases numbered 3, after V lost 1 base and J lost 10 bases. The CDR3: CASSLGDRASQYF. The CDR3 DNA is TGTGCCAGCAGCTTAGGGGACAGGGCGTCGCAGTATTTT.

This clone was seen only a few times. The chain is built from TRBV5-1 and TRBJ2-1, with D possibly being TRBD1 (6 bases). Trimming pared 4 bases from V and 5 bases from J, leaving 13 bases between. Germline V CDR1 and CDR2: SGHRS, YFSETQ. The CDR3 sequence is 14 residues long. The CDR3 nucleotides are TGCGCCAGCAGCCCCGAGGACAGTAACAATGAGCAGTTCTTC. Amino acids: CASSPEDSNNEQFF.

This clone was recorded a few times. The chain recombines TRBV5-1 with TRBJ1-4, with D possibly TRBD1 on 6 matching bases. There are 13 residues in the CDR3. Germline CDR1 SGHRS, CDR2 YFSETQ. With 3 bases removed from V and 9 bases from J, the gap between germline ends came to 12 bases. The CDR3 loop reads CASSYAGVQKLFF. CDR3 sequence (DNA): TGCGCCAGCAGCTACGCAGGGGTTCAAAAACTGTTTTTT.

The J gene is TRBJ2-3, the V gene TRBV30; TRBD1 aligns across 10 bases. Germline CDR1 is GTSNPN and CDR2 is SVGIG (reference sequence). V shed 8 bases and J 4 bases; nucleotides not matched to a gene: 6. The CDR3 totals 13 residues. This CDR3 is CALRDRGSDTQYF. CDR3 DNA sequence: TGTGCCCTCCGGGACAGGGGCTCAGATACGCAGTATTTT.

This clone was observed a handful of times. The CDR3 DNA follows: TGTGCCAGCTCACCTACAGGGGGCCATGCCTATGGCTACACCTTC. The encoded protein is CASSPTGGHAYGYTF. The chain recombines TRBV18 with TRBJ1-2; TRBD1 aligns across 9 bases. The CDR3 is 15 amino acids. V lost 3 bases and J lost 4; bases outside the gene matches: 6. CDR1 is KGHSH and CDR2 is LQKENI in the germline V gene.

This rearrangement joins TRBV4-2 to TRBJ1-2; D is perhaps TRBD1 (5 bases). From germline, CDR1 is LGHNA and CDR2 YNFKEQ. Between the trimmed V and J ends, which lost 1 base and 8 bases, there was a span of 14 bases. CDR3 length equals 14 residues. The CDR3 DNA is TGTGCCAGCAGCCAAGTTGCAGGGTCCGAAGGCTACACCTTC. Its translation: CASSQVAGSEGYTF.

This clone came up a few times. This chain joins TRBV30 and TRBJ1-2; D is possibly TRBD1 (6 bases). The CDR3 is 15 residues long. Looked up from germline, CDR1 is GTSNPN and CDR2 is SVGIG (reference sequence). Trimming took 2 bases from V and 5 from J, leaving 18 bases between them. Here the CDR3 DNA reads TGTGCCTGGAGTAGGGGGACCACCTTAGGGTATGGCTACACCTTC. It specifies CAWSRGTTLGYGYTF.

This clone turned up a few times. V and J are TRBV5-4 and TRBJ2-5; 15 positions match TRBD2. Trimming cost V 4 bases and J 3 bases; bases outside gene matches: 1. The CDR3 extends over 15 amino acids. Germline V lookup: CDR1 SGHNT, CDR2 YYREEE (reference sequence). This CDR3 is CASSRTSGGEETQYF. Written as DNA, the CDR3 is TGTGCCAGCAGCCGGACTAGCGGGGGGGAAGAGACCCAGTACTTC.

This clone has more than one count but fewer than ten. The rearrangement joins TRBV5-1 to TRBJ2-1; 8 bases line up with TRBD1. V gave up 3 bases and J gave up 0 bases; unmatched junction bases: 14. The V gene's germline CDR1 is SGHRS and CDR2 YFSETQ. CDR3 length: 19 amino acids. The CDR3 spells CASSSVGGQGSSSYNEQFF. The CDR3 region has the DNA TGCGCCAGCAGCTCTGTGGGTGGACAGGGATCGAGCTCCTACAATGAGCAGTTCTTC. The full variable domain, with the rest looked up from reference TRBV5-1 and TRBJ2-1, is KAGVTQTPRYLIKTRGQQVTLSCSPISGHRSVSWYQQTPGQGLQFLFEYFSETQRNKGNFPGRFSGRQFSNSRSEMNVSTLELGDSALYLCASSSVGGQGSSSYNEQFFGPGTRLTVL.

The genes are TRBV2 and TRBJ2-7; 7 positions match TRBD2. Germline assignment: CDR1 SNHLY and CDR2 FYNNEI. Trimming took 5 bases from V and 3 from J; bases not matched to a gene: 4. The CDR3 has 13 amino acids. The CDR3 nucleotides are TGTGCCAGCAGTAGCGGGGCTTACTACGAGCAGTACTTC. It specifies CASSSGAYYEQYF.

This chain uses TRBV7-9 with TRBJ2-7; 7 nucleotides agree with TRBD1. CDR3 length equals 14 residues. CDR1 is SEHNR and CDR2 is FQNEAQ in the germline V gene (reference sequence). Trimming removed 0 bases from V and 7 bases from J; junction bases left unmatched: 6. This chain's CDR3 is CASSLAGTAWEQYF. The CDR3 DNA follows: TGTGCCAGCAGCTTAGCGGGGACAGCTTGGGAGCAGTACTTC. The full variable domain, with the rest looked up from reference TRBV7-9 and TRBJ2-7, is DTGVSQNPRHKITKRGQNVTFRCDPISEHNRLYWYRQTLGQGPEFLTYFQNEAQLEKSRLLSDRFSAERPKGSFSTLEIQRTEQGDSAMYLCASSLAGTAWEQYFGPGTRLTVT.

The V and J genes are TRBV7-8 and TRBJ1-6; D gene unclear. Trimming pared 3 bases from V and 10 bases from J, leaving 13 bases between. The CDR3 is 14 amino acids. Germline V gene lookup returns CDR1 SGHVS and CDR2 FQNEAQ. The DNA for the CDR3 is TGTGCCAGCAGCTTCGAGGTTCAAGGATCACCCCTCCACTTT. It is translated as CASSFEVQGSPLHF. The full variable domain, completed using reference TRBV7-8 and TRBJ1-6, is GAGVSQSPRYKVAKRGQDVALRCDPISGHVSLFWYQQALGQGPEFLTYFQNEAQLDKSGLPSDRFFAERPEGSVSTLKIQRTQQEDSAVYLCASSFEVQGSPLHFGNGTRLTVT.

This chain links TRBV2 with TRBJ1-2; TRBD1 matches at 7 bases. Germline-derived CDR1 and CDR2 are SNHLY and FYNNEI. The CDR3 length is 13 residues. V dropped 1 base and J dropped 8; count of bases not matched to a gene: 4. CDR3 sequence reads: CASSEEGTAGYTF. The DNA for the CDR3 is TGTGCCAGCAGTGAAGAGGGGACAGCAGGCTACACCTTC.

The chain carries TRBV7-2 and TRBJ2-2; no reliable D call. The CDR3 contains 14 residues. The germline V and J ends were trimmed by 5 bases and 3 bases, with 10 bases remaining between them. Per germline, CDR1 SGHTA and CDR2 FQGNSA. For the CDR3, the DNA is TGTGCCAGCAGCCTATCGAGTTACACCGGGGAGCTGTTTTTT. Translation gives CASSLSSYTGELFF.

This clone showed up just a few times. This chain uses TRBV7-9 with TRBJ2-4, with a tentative D call TRBD2 (5 bases). V lost 6 bases, J lost 8 bases, and 14 bases lay in between. There are 13 residues in the CDR3. Germline V CDR1 and CDR2: SEHNR, FQNEAQ (reference sequence). For the CDR3, the DNA is TGTGCCAGCAGTCAAGGACTTTGGGACATTCAGTACTTC. Translating it yields CASSQGLWDIQYF.

CDR3 loop: CASLRGAGTEAFF. The CDR3 nucleotides read TGTGCCAGCCTACGTGGGGCAGGGACTGAAGCTTTCTTT. The J gene is TRBJ1-1, the V gene TRBV28; possible D gene TRBD1, 5 bases. With 8 bases removed from V and 5 bases from J, the gap between germline ends came to 15 bases. This CDR3 spans 13 amino acids. CDR1 and CDR2 from the germline V gene are MDHEN and SYDVKM.

This clone was counted between two and nine times. The gene calls are TRBV7-9 and TRBJ2-5; 8 bases map to TRBD2. This CDR3 has 14 residues. From germline, CDR1 is SEHNR and CDR2 FQNEAQ (reference sequence). Unmatched junction bases numbered 7, after V lost 5 bases and J lost 5 bases. CDR3 in amino acids: CASSTSGGSETQYF. CDR3 nucleotides: TGTGCCAGCAGCACGAGCGGGGGCAGCGAGACCCAGTACTTC.

This clone has just a few counts. The gene calls are TRBV5-4 and TRBJ2-5, with no clear D. Germline CDR1 SGHNT, CDR2 YYREEE (reference sequence). Trimming stripped 2 bases from V and 5 bases from J, with 10 bases between. The CDR3 is made up of 13 amino acids. Written as DNA, the CDR3 is TGTGCCAGCAGCTTAGCTCTGGGCGAGACCCAGTACTTC. It is translated as CASSLALGETQYF. The full variable domain, rest sourced from reference TRBV5-4 and TRBJ2-5, is ETGVTQSPTHLIKTRGQQVTLRCSSQSGHNTVSWYQQALGQGPQFIFQYYREEENGRGNFPPRFSGLQFPNYSSELNVNALELDDSALYLCASSLALGETQYFGPGTRLLVL.

This sequence joins TRBV27 and TRBJ1-2; 9 nucleotides match TRBD1. Germline assignment: CDR1 MNHEY and CDR2 SMNVEV (reference sequence). V gave up 3 bases and J gave up 4 bases; unmatched junction bases: 15. CDR3 length: 18 amino acids. CDR3 nucleotide sequence: TGTGCCAGCAGTTTCTTCCCGGGACAGGGAATCTTGGGCTATGGCTACACCTTC. It yields the protein CASSFFPGQGILGYGYTF.

The genes are TRBV4-2 and TRBJ1-4, with 7 bases lining up with TRBD1. Trimming cost V 2 bases and J 7 bases; bases outside gene matches: 7. Germline V gene sequence: CDR1 LGHNA, CDR2 YNFKEQ. The CDR3 contains 15 residues. The CDR3 nucleotides read TGTGCCAGCAGCCAACGTGGGACAGCCACTGAAAAACTGTTTTTT. Its protein is CASSQRGTATEKLFF.